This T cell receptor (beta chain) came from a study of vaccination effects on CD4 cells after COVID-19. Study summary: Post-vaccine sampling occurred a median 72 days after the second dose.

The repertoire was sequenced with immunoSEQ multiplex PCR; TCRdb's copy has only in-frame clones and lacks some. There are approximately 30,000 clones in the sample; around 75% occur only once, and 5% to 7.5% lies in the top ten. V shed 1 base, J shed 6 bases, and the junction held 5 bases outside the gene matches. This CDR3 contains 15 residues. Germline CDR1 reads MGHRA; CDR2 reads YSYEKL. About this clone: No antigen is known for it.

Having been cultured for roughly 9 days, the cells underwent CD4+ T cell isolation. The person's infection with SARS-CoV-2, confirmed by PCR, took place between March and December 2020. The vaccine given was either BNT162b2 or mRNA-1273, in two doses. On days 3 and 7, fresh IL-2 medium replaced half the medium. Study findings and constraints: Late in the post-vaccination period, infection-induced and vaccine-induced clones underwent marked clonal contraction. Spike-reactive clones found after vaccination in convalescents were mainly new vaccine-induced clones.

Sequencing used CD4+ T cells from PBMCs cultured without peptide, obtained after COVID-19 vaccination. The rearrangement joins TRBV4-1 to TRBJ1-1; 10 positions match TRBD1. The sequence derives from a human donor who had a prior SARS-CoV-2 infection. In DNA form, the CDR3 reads TGCGCCAGCAGCCAAGGTCAGACAGGGGGCTCTGAAGCTTTCTTT. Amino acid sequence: CASSQGQTGGSEAFF.